This TCR beta chain was captured by sequencing in a study of blood T cell repertoires in COVID-19 (dated by TCRdb to about 2020). Study-level background: Samples from collaborators originated in the United States, Italy and Spain and spanned both the acute and convalescent phases of COVID-19. The material from the prospective study consisted of cDNA or gDNA derived from T cells, B-cell-depleted T cells, or PBMCs. Deeply sampled blood TCRbeta repertoires from subjects exposed to, actively infected with, or recovered from COVID-19 were included in the dataset. The repertoires were released in a freely available public database meant as a resource for research on the immune response to SARS-CoV-2. Samples were obtained from the ongoing ImmuneRACE study (first 160 participants) and from approximately 1,200 subjects provided by 6 global collaborators. Nearly every sample came with metadata listing a de-identified subject ID, COVID-19 status, age in years and sex. HLA class I and class II types, where available, came from metadata supplied by the sample provider rather than from assay-based typing.

Whole blood was collected in K2EDTA tubes by collaborating institutions according to the institutions' own protocols. For TCRbeta analysis, collaborators shipped samples in one of three forms: frozen whole blood, isolated PBMCs, or DNA extracted from either of those sample types. Remarks on this clone: There is no known antigen for this receptor. Qualities for individual bases were not recorded, and no much larger clone is one base off.

Overall study outcomes, separate from this receptor: Clinical and demographic metadata were provided uncurated, with the amount varying by source and participant.

TCRbeta CDR3 regions were amplified from genomic DNA using the immunoSEQ Assay, a bias-controlled multiplex PCR. Per the authors' processing: The number of nucleated cells in each sample was estimated by amplification of reference gene primers within the assay. To quantify the absolute abundance of each unique TCRbeta CDR3 rearrangement, sequence reads were collapsed and filtered. For each sample, productive Simpson clonality was calculated as the square root of Simpson's diversity index over productive rearrangements. TCRdb obtained this table from immuneACCESS and retained in-frame rearrangements with V and J assigned. These tables miss some clones; where compared with another copy, unresolved V genes account for less than half of the shortfall, and the remainder is unexplained. V and J calls and clone size are as listed in that table; D and trimming were resolved from the DNA. The sample has 90,000 to 120,000 clones on record, roughly 83% of them singletons. Jointly, the top ten make up roughly 4.4% of the sample.

The sample taken for sequencing was peripheral blood. The TCR sequence derives from a human donor in a cohort sampled during active COVID-19.

The sequenced DNA: TGCAGCATAAGGACAGGAGCAACTAATGAAAAACTGTTTTTT. Its translation is CSIRTGATNEKLFF. This sequence uses TRBV29-1 and TRBJ1-4; 7 bases in between match TRBD1. The cysteine opens and the phenylalanine closes a CDR3 of 14 amino acids. Left in the record is the CDR3 DNA by itself, 42 bases read in frame from the first base. The germline V gene yields SQVTM for CDR1 and ANQGSEA for CDR2. At the junction V is shortened by 8 bases and J by 0 bases; bases outside the gene matches: 6. With the portions outside the CDR3 filled from the reference TRBV29-1 and TRBJ1-4 genes, the complete variable region becomes SAVISQKPSRDICQRGTSLTIQCQVDSQVTMMFWYRQQPGQSLTLIATANQGSEATYESGFVIDKFPISRPNLTFSTLTVSNMSPEDSSIYLCSIRTGATNEKLFFGSGTQLSVL.